This is a list of T cell receptor beta chains from one sample in a study of shared T cell receptors in the human thymus. Assay used: immunoSEQ multiplex PCR; TCRdb lists only in-frame clones, some missing. The sample gives 630,000 or so clones, approximately 89% of which show up once; approximately 0.0097% is in the top ten. The same specimen was also included in a second study, on human thymus T cells.

Sequenced: thymocytes. The receptors shown here come from a boy under three years old with a congenital heart defect. CDR3s include the opening cysteine and the closing phenylalanine or tryptophan. Fields, in order: CDR3 protein, CDR3 DNA, D gene, V gene, clone size, J gene. D genes are given only for firm matches. For some rows the clone size is stated as once, few or many, or as a class when expanded; others skip it.

CDR3: CASSLPLLRGFNYGYTF
DNA: TGTGCCAGCAGCTTGCCATTACTCAGGGGTTTTAACTATGGCTACACCTTC
D: .
V: TRBV7-9
size: .
J: TRBJ1-2

CDR3: CASSSRRQGSTEAFF
DNA: TGTGCCAGCAGCTCTCGGAGACAGGGGAGCACTGAAGCTTTCTTT
D: TRBD1
V: TRBV5-4
size: .
J: TRBJ1-1

CDR3: CASKEGLSYGYTF
DNA: TGTGCCAGCAAGGAGGGGTTGTCCTATGGCTACACCTTC
D: .
V: TRBV28
size: .
J: TRBJ1-2

CDR3: CASSLRQGGQPQHF
DNA: TGCGCCAGCAGCTTGAGACAGGGAGGTCAGCCCCAGCATTTT
D: TRBD1
V: TRBV5-1
size: .
J: TRBJ1-5

CDR3: CASSSTRNAGDRENYGYTF
DNA: TGTGCCAGCAGTTCAACCCGAAATGCCGGGGACAGGGAGAACTATGGCTACACCTTC
D: TRBD1
V: TRBV28
size: .
J: TRBJ1-2

CDR3: CASTPRAGELFF
DNA: TGTGCCAGCACTCCCCGGGCCGGGGAGCTGTTTTTT
D: .
V: TRBV28
size: once
J: TRBJ2-2

CDR3: CATSRVRDRYLNTEAFF
DNA: TGTGCCACCAGCAGAGTCAGGGATAGGTATTTGAACACTGAAGCTTTCTTT
D: .
V: TRBV15
size: .
J: TRBJ1-1

CDR3: CSVDLAGISYNEQFF
DNA: TGCAGCGTTGACCTAGCGGGGATCTCCTACAATGAGCAGTTCTTC
D: TRBD2
V: TRBV29-1
size: .
J: TRBJ2-1

CDR3: CASSQGLPGSGNTIYF
DNA: TGCGCCAGCAGCCAAGGACTCCCAGGGTCTGGAAACACCATATATTTT
D: .
V: TRBV4-3
size: .
J: TRBJ1-3

CDR3: CASSSNNISGQGIGEAEAFF
DNA: TGTGCCAGCAGTTCCAACAACATATCGGGACAGGGCATAGGGGAAGCTGAAGCTTTCTTT
D: TRBD1
V: TRBV28
size: .
J: TRBJ1-1

CDR3: CASSPTDEEAFF
DNA: TGTGCCAGCAGCCCCACTGATGAAGAAGCTTTCTTT
D: .
V: TRBV7-8
size: .
J: TRBJ1-1

CDR3: CASSERDITYEQYF
DNA: TGTGCCAGCAGCGAGAGGGACATTACCTACGAGCAGTACTTC
D: .
V: TRBV7-9
size: .
J: TRBJ2-7

CDR3: CASSYISGRDYNEQFF
DNA: TGTGCCAGCAGTTACATTAGCGGGAGGGATTACAATGAGCAGTTCTTC
D: TRBD2
V: TRBV28
size: .
J: TRBJ2-1

CDR3: CASSVKGQGNYGYTF
DNA: TGTGCCAGCAGCGTCAAGGGACAGGGGAACTATGGCTACACCTTC
D: TRBD1
V: TRBV9
size: .
J: TRBJ1-2

CDR3: CASSLEQGWAPYGYTF
DNA: TGCGCCAGCAGCTTGGAACAGGGATGGGCGCCCTATGGCTACACCTTC
D: .
V: TRBV5-1
size: once
J: TRBJ1-2

CDR3: CATGGGGPHYEQYF
DNA: TGTGCCACCGGCGGCGGGGGGCCCCACTACGAGCAGTACTTC
D: TRBD2
V: TRBV27
size: once
J: TRBJ2-7

CDR3: CASRGSGRNPSYEQYF
DNA: TGTGCCAGCAGAGGTAGCGGGAGGAACCCCTCCTACGAGCAGTACTTC
D: TRBD2
V: TRBV2
size: .
J: TRBJ2-7

CDR3: CASSQVRGGGREQYF
DNA: TGCGCCAGCAGCCAAGTACGAGGGGGGGGACGCGAGCAGTACTTC
D: .
V: TRBV4-3
size: .
J: TRBJ2-7

CDR3: CASSLVWRGMNTGELFF
DNA: TGTGCCAGCAGCTTGGTTTGGCGGGGGATGAACACCGGGGAGCTGTTTTTT
D: TRBD2
V: TRBV5-6
size: once
J: TRBJ2-2

CDR3: CASGGGYEQYF
DNA: TGTGCCAGCGGGGGGGGCTACGAGCAGTACTTC
D: TRBD2
V: TRBV2
size: few
J: TRBJ2-7

CDR3: CASSQGQGDEKLFF
DNA: TGCGCCAGCAGTCAAGGACAGGGGGATGAAAAACTGTTTTTT
D: TRBD1
V: TRBV23-1
size: few
J: TRBJ1-4

CDR3: CASSFAGQGIFGGYGYTF
DNA: TGTGCCAGCAGTTTCGCCGGACAGGGTATATTTGGGGGCTATGGCTACACCTTC
D: TRBD1
V: TRBV28
size: .
J: TRBJ1-2

CDR3: CASSEWSSGGASDTQYF
DNA: TGTGCCAGCAGTGAATGGAGTAGCGGGGGGGCCTCAGATACGCAGTATTTT
D: TRBD2
V: TRBV2
size: .
J: TRBJ2-3

CDR3: CASSQEGRRGGPDEQFF
DNA: TGCGCCAGCAGCCAAGAGGGTCGGCGGGGGGGCCCCGATGAGCAGTTCTTC
D: TRBD2
V: TRBV4-3
size: .
J: TRBJ2-1

CDR3: CAWSLDRSLSGNTIYF
DNA: TGTGCCTGGAGTCTCGACAGGTCTCTATCTGGAAACACCATATATTTT
D: .
V: TRBV30
size: .
J: TRBJ1-3

CDR3: CASSRGRTGDDEQYF
DNA: TGTGCCAGCAGTAGGGGGAGGACAGGGGACGACGAGCAGTACTTC
D: TRBD1
V: TRBV6-5
size: .
J: TRBJ2-7

CDR3: CASSLDSRYGYTF
DNA: TGTGCCAGCAGTCTGGACAGTCGCTATGGCTACACCTTC
D: .
V: TRBV6-5
size: .
J: TRBJ1-2

CDR3: CSVAREGLSSGYTF
DNA: TGCAGCGTTGCTAGGGAGGGACTTTCAAGCGGCTACACCTTC
D: .
V: TRBV29-1
size: .
J: TRBJ1-2

CDR3: CASSPEEGKRNEQFF
DNA: TGTGCCAGCAGTCCCGAGGAGGGGAAGAGGAATGAGCAGTTCTTC
D: .
V: TRBV27
size: .
J: TRBJ2-1

CDR3: CASSPGHTGPNTIYF
DNA: TGTGCCAGCAGCCCGGGACATACGGGGCCGAACACCATATATTTT
D: .
V: TRBV5-6
size: few
J: TRBJ1-3

CDR3: CASSFRTSGGAEQKTQYF
DNA: TGTGCCAGCAGCTTTCGAACTAGCGGGGGGGCCGAGCAGAAGACCCAGTACTTC
D: TRBD2
V: TRBV7-8
size: once
J: TRBJ2-5

CDR3: CASSPREQGAHRRPQHF
DNA: TGTGCCAGCTCACCCCGGGAGCAGGGGGCCCATAGGCGGCCCCAGCATTTT
D: TRBD1
V: TRBV18
size: .
J: TRBJ1-5

CDR3: CASTVFPPGGGTDTQYF
DNA: TGTGCCAGCACCGTGTTTCCCCCGGGTGGAGGGACAGATACGCAGTATTTT
D: .
V: TRBV7-9
size: .
J: TRBJ2-3

CDR3: CASSLDRGPYEQYF
DNA: TGTGCCAGCAGCCTAGACAGGGGTCCCTACGAGCAGTACTTC
D: TRBD1
V: TRBV28
size: once
J: TRBJ2-7

CDR3: CASGLLSGLAGDPQETQYF
DNA: TGTGCTAGTGGTTTGCTTTCGGGACTAGCGGGAGATCCTCAAGAGACCCAGTACTTC
D: TRBD2
V: TRBV12-5
size: .
J: TRBJ2-5

CDR3: CAWSVRDRGPPSSGANVLTF
DNA: TGTGCCTGGAGTGTACGTGACAGGGGGCCCCCTTCCTCTGGGGCCAACGTCCTGACTTTC
D: TRBD1
V: TRBV30
size: .
J: TRBJ2-6

CDR3: CASSRETSGTPIEKLFF
DNA: TGTGCCAGCAGCCGAGAAACGTCCGGGACTCCGATTGAAAAACTGTTTTTT
D: .
V: TRBV4-2
size: .
J: TRBJ1-4

CDR3: CSVMGRTGGLSNQPQHF
DNA: TGCAGCGTGATGGGGCGGACAGGGGGGCTTAGCAATCAGCCCCAGCATTTT
D: TRBD1
V: TRBV29-1
size: .
J: TRBJ1-5

CDR3: CASSSNRLAPNDNEQFF
DNA: TGTGCCAGCAGTTCGAATAGACTAGCCCCAAATGACAATGAGCAGTTCTTC
D: TRBD2
V: TRBV27
size: .
J: TRBJ2-1

CDR3: CASSRAGYQETQYF
DNA: TGTGCCAGCAGCCGGGCGGGGTACCAAGAGACCCAGTACTTC
D: .
V: TRBV14
size: .
J: TRBJ2-5

CDR3: CASSPPERITSTDTQYF
DNA: TGTGCCAGCTCACCACCAGAAAGAATTACTAGCACAGATACGCAGTATTTT
D: .
V: TRBV18
size: .
J: TRBJ2-3

CDR3: CASSKTGGGYTF
DNA: TGTGCCAGCAGCAAAACAGGGGGAGGCTACACCTTC
D: TRBD1
V: TRBV13
size: .
J: TRBJ1-2

CDR3: CACGRGQPQHF
DNA: TGTGCCTGCGGAAGGGGACAGCCCCAGCATTTT
D: .
V: TRBV27
size: .
J: TRBJ1-5

CDR3: CSALSGRRYTDTQYF
DNA: TGCAGCGCCCTTAGCGGGAGAAGGTACACAGATACGCAGTATTTT
D: TRBD2
V: TRBV29-1
size: once
J: TRBJ2-3

CDR3: CASTRTEGTSGTDTQYF
DNA: TGTGCCAGCACCCGAACCGAAGGGACATCAGGCACAGATACGCAGTATTTT
D: .
V: TRBV7-8
size: .
J: TRBJ2-3

CDR3: CAWREDRGSGSYEQYF
DNA: TGTGCCTGGAGGGAAGACAGGGGTTCGGGCTCCTACGAGCAGTACTTC
D: TRBD1
V: TRBV30
size: .
J: TRBJ2-7

CDR3: CASSQEGGGGRNEQFF
DNA: TGCGCCAGCAGCCAAGAGGGTGGGGGGGGCCGTAATGAGCAGTTCTTC
D: .
V: TRBV4-3
size: .
J: TRBJ2-1

CDR3: CASSQDEGTSGYEQYF
DNA: TGTGCCAGCAGCCAAGATGAGGGGACTAGCGGGTACGAGCAGTACTTC
D: TRBD2
V: TRBV14
size: .
J: TRBJ2-7

CDR3: CASSQGGGIRNTIYF
DNA: TGCGCCAGCAGCCAAGGAGGTGGAATTAGGAACACCATATATTTT
D: .
V: TRBV4-3
size: .
J: TRBJ1-3